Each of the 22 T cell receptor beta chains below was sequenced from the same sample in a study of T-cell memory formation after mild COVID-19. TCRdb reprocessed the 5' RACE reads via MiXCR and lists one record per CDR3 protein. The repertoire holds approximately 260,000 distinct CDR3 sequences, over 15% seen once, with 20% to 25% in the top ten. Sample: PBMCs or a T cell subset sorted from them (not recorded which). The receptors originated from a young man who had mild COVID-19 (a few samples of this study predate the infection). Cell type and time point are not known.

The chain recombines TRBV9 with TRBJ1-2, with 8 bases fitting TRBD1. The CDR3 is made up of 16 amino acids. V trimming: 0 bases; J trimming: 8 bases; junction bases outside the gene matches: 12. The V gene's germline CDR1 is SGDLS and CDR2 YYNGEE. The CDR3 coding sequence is TGTGCCAGCAGCGTAGATCCCTCGACAGGGGCGGAGGGCTACACCTTC. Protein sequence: CASSVDPSTGAEGYTF.

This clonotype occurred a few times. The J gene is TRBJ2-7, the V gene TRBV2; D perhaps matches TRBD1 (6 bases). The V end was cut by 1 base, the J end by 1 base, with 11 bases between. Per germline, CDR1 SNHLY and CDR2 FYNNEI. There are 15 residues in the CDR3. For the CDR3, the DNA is TGTGCCAGCAGTGAAGGGAGGACAGTATCCTACGAGCAGTACTTC. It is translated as CASSEGRTVSYEQYF.

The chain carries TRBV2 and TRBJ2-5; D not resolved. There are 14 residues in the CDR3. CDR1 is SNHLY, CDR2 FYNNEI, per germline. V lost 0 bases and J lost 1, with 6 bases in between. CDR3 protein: CASSEAEFQETQYF. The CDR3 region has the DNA TGTGCCAGCAGTGAAGCTGAGTTCCAAGAGACCCAGTACTTC.

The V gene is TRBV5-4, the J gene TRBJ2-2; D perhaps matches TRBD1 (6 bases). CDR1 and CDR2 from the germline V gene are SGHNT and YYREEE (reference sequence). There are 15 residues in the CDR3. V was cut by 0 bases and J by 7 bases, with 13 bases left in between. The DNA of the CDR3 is TGTGCCAGCAGCTTGGCGAGGACAGACCACGGGGAGCTGTTTTTT. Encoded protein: CASSLARTDHGELFF.

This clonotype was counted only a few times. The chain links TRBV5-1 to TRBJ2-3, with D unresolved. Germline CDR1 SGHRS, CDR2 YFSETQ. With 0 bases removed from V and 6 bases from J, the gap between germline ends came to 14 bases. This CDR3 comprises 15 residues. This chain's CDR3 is CASSLEFVPADTQYF. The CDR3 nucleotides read TGCGCCAGCAGCTTGGAATTCGTCCCGGCGGATACGCAGTATTTT.

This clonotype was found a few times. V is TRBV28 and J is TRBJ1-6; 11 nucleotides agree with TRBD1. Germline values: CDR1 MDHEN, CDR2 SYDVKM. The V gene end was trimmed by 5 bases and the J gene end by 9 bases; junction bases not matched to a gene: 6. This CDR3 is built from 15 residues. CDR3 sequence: CASSDGQGALSPLHF. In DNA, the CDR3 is TGTGCCAGCAGTGACGGACAGGGGGCACTTTCACCCCTCCACTTT.

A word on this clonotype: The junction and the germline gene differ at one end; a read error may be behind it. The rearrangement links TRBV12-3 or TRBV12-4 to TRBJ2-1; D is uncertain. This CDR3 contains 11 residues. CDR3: CANSFSHEQFF. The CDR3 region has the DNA TGTGCCAACAGTTTCTCCCATGAGCAGTTCTTC.

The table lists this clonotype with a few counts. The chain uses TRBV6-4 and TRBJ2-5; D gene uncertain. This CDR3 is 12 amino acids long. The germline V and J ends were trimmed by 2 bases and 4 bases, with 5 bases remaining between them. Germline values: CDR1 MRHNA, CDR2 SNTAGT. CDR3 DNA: TGTGCCAGCAGTGACGACGGAGAGACCCAGTACTTC. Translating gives CASSDDGETQYF.

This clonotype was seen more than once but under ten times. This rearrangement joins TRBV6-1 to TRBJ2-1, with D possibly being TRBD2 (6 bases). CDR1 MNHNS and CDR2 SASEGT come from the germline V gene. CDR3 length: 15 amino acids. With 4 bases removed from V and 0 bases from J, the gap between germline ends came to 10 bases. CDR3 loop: CASSGRGSSYNEQFF. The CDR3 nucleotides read TGTGCCAGCAGTGGTCGGGGGAGCTCCTACAATGAGCAGTTCTTC.

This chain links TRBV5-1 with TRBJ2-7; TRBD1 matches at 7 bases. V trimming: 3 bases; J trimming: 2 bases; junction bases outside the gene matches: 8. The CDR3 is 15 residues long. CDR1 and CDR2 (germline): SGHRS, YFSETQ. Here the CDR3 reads CASSSSRQGTYEQYF. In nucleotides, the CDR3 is TGCGCCAGCAGCTCCTCCCGACAGGGTACCTACGAGCAGTACTTC.

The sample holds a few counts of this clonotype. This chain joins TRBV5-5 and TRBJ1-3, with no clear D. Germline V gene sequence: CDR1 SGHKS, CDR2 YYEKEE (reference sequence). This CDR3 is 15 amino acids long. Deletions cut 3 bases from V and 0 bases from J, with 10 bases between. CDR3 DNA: TGTGCCAGCAGCTCCGGGATCAACTCTGGAAACACCATATATTTT. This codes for CASSSGINSGNTIYF. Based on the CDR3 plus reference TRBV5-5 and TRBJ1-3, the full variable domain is DAGVTQSPTHLIKTRGQQVTLRCSPISGHKSVSWYQQVLGQGPQFIFQYYEKEERGRGNFPDRFSARQFPNYSSELNVNALLLGDSALYLCASSSGINSGNTIYFGEGSWLTVV.

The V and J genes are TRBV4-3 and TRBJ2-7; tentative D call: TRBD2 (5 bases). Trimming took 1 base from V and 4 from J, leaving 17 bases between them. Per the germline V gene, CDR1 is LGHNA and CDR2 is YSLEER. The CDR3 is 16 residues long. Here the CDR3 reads CASSQGVLREGYEQYF. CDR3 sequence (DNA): TGCGCCAGCAGCCAAGGGGTGTTGAGGGAAGGTTACGAGCAGTACTTC.

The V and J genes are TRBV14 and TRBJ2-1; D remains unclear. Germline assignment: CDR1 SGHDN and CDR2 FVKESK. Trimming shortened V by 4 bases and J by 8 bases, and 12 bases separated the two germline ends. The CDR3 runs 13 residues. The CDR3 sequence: CASSLSLTDEQFF. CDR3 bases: TGTGCCAGCAGCCTAAGTCTGACGGATGAGCAGTTCTTC.

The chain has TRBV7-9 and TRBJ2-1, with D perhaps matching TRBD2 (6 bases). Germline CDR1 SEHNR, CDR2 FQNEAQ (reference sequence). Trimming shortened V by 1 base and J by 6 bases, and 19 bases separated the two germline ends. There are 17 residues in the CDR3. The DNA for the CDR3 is TGTGCCAGCAGCTTAGAGGGGCGGGGAGGTCGATCCAATGAGCAGTTCTTC. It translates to CASSLEGRGGRSNEQFF. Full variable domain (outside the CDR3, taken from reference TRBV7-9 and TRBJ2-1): DTGVSQNPRHKITKRGQNVTFRCDPISEHNRLYWYRQTLGQGPEFLTYFQNEAQLEKSRLLSDRFSAERPKGSFSTLEIQRTEQGDSAMYLCASSLEGRGGRSNEQFFGPGTRLTVL.

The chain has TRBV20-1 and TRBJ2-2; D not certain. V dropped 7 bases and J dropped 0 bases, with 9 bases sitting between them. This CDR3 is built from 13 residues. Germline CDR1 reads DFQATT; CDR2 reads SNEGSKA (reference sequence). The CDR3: CSGLFANTGELFF. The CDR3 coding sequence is TGCAGTGGACTGTTCGCGAACACCGGGGAGCTGTTTTTT.

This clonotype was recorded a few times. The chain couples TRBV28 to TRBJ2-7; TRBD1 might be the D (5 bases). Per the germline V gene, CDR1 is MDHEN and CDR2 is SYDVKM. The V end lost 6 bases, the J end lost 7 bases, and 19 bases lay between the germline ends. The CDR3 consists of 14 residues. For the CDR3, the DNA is TGTGCCAGCAGACGTAGGGGTTTTCTGGGGGAGCAGTACGTC. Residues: CASRRRGFLGEQYV.

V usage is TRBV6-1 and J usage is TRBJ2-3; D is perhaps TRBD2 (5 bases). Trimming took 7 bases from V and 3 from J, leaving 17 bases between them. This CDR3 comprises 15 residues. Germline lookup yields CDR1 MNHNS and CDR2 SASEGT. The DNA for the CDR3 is TGTGCCAGCATCGGGGTGTTAGGTGCGACAGATACGCAGTATTTT. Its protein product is CASIGVLGATDTQYF.

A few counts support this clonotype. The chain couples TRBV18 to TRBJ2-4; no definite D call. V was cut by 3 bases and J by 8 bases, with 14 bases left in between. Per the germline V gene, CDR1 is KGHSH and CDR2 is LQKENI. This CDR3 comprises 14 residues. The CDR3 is CASSPNPAHHIQYF. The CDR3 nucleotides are TGTGCCAGCTCACCGAATCCAGCACATCACATTCAGTACTTC.

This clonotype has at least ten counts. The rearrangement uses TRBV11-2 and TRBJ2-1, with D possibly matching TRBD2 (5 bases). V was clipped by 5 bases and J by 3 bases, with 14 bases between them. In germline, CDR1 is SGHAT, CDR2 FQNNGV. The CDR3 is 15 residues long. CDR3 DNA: TGTGCCAGCAGCCCGACACGAGGGTTCTACAATGAGCAGTTCTTC. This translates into CASSPTRGFYNEQFF.

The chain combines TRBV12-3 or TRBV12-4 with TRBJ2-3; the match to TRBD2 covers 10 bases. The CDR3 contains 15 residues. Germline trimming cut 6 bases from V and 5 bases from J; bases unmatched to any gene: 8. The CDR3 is CASRPVAGGRDTQYF. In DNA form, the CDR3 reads TGTGCCAGCAGACCCGTAGCGGGGGGAAGAGATACGCAGTATTTT.

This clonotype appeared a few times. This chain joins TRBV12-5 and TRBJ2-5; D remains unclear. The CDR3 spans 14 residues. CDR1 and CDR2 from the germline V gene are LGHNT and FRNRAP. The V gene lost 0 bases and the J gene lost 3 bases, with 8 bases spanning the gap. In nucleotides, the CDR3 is TGTGCTAGTGGTTTGGTACCTGGGGAAGAGACCCAGTACTTC. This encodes CASGLVPGEETQYF.

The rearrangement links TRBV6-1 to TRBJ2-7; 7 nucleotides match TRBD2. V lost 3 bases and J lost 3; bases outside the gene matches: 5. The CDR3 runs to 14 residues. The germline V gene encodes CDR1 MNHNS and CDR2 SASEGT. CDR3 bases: TGTGCCAGCAGTGACGGCGGGGGATTCTACGAGCAGTACGTC. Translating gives CASSDGGGFYEQYV.